Shown below are 21 T cell receptor beta chains from a single sample sequenced in a study of patients with pleural tuberculosis. TCRdb reanalysed the reads using MiXCR and keeps one entry per CDR3 protein. There are around 50,000 distinct CDR3 sequences in the sample; less than 9.5% occur only once, and roughly 15% lies in the top ten. Receptor source: a human donor with pleural tuberculosis.

Notes on this clonotype: This may stem from a read error, because a much larger clone lies one nucleotide away. V is TRBV29-1 and J is TRBJ1-1, with D tentatively TRBD1 (5 bases). The CDR3 is 13 amino acids. The germline CDR1 and CDR2 sequences are SQVTM and ANQGSEA. Trimming removed 8 bases at V and 1 base at J, with 14 bases between. This chain's CDR3 is CSILGRANTEAFF. CDR3 in DNA: TGCAGCATTTTGGGACGGGCGAACACTGAAGCTTTCTTT.

This chain joins TRBV12-3 or TRBV12-4 and TRBJ2-1; unclear D gene. Deletions cut 6 bases from V and 9 bases from J, with 9 bases between. CDR3 size: 11 residues. The CDR3, as DNA: TGTGCCAGCAGATCCGGACCTGAGCAGTTCTTC. Translated: CASRSGPEQFF.

This clonotype has at least ten counts. The chain recombines TRBV20-1 with TRBJ1-5; maybe TRBD1 (5 bases). This CDR3 has 13 amino acids. Germline CDR1 and CDR2: DFQATT and SNEGSKA (reference sequence). Deletions cut 6 bases from V and 5 bases from J, with 14 bases between. Here the CDR3 reads CSAGMGRDQPQHF. In DNA form, the CDR3 reads TGCAGTGCGGGAATGGGCAGGGATCAGCCCCAGCATTTT.

Ten or more counts support this clonotype. This chain uses TRBV14 with TRBJ1-1; maybe TRBD1 (6 bases). This CDR3 is 15 amino acids long. Germline V lookup: CDR1 SGHDN, CDR2 FVKESK. Between the trimmed V and J ends, which lost 0 bases and 1 base, there was a span of 9 bases. The CDR3 nucleotides read TGTGCCAGCAGCCAAGACATGGGGGCGAACACTGAAGCTTTCTTT. Translated: CASSQDMGANTEAFF.

This clonotype came up many times. The chain recombines TRBV11-2 with TRBJ2-1, with TRBD2 matching 9 bases. CDR1 is SGHAT and CDR2 is FQNNGV in the germline V gene. V lost 5 bases, J lost 3 bases, and 5 bases stayed unmatched. This CDR3 region has 15 residues. The CDR3 sequence: CASSMLAGNYNEQFF. The CDR3 nucleotides read TGTGCCAGCAGCATGCTAGCGGGGAACTACAATGAGCAGTTCTTC. Together with reference TRBV11-2 and TRBJ2-1, the CDR3 gives the full variable domain: EAGVAQSPRYKIIEKRQSVAFWCNPISGHATLYWYQQILGQGPKLLIQFQNNGVVDDSQLPKDRFSAERLKGVDSTLKIQPAKLEDSAVYLCASSMLAGNYNEQFFGPGTRLTVL.

This clonotype was counted ten times or more. The J gene is TRBJ2-1, the V gene TRBV7-9; the D gene is possibly TRBD2 (6 bases). Germline assignment: CDR1 SEHNR and CDR2 FQNEAQ (reference sequence). V was shortened by 6 bases and J by 10 bases, with 10 bases between the two germline ends. This CDR3 comprises 11 residues. The CDR3 loop reads CASRIGLEQFF. The CDR3 coding sequence is TGTGCCAGCAGAATTGGACTAGAGCAGTTCTTC.

The V call is TRBV11-1, the J call TRBJ1-1; D not resolved. Deletions cut 10 bases from V and 2 bases from J, with 17 bases between. Germline values: CDR1 SGHAT, CDR2 FQDESV (reference sequence). This CDR3 has 14 amino acids. The CDR3: CANSLPGTNTEAFF. CDR3 nucleotide sequence: TGTGCCAATAGTTTACCAGGTACCAACACTGAAGCTTTCTTT.

This clonotype was seen ten or more times. The rearrangement joins TRBV24-1 to TRBJ2-3; D gene ambiguous. CDR3 length: 16 residues. CDR1 and CDR2 (germline): KGHDR, SFDVKD. Trimming took 2 bases from V and 3 from J, leaving 14 bases between them. CDR3 DNA sequence: TGTGCCACCAGTGATTCCCAGGCCCAAGGGACAGATACGCAGTATTTT. Encoded protein: CATSDSQAQGTDTQYF.

The rearrangement links TRBV12-3 or TRBV12-4 to TRBJ1-2, with D perhaps matching TRBD1 (6 bases). This CDR3 contains 15 residues. The ends were cut back, 1 base at V and 3 bases at J, with 12 bases in the middle. For the CDR3, the DNA is TGTGCCAGCAGTTTAGGTATAGGGACATACTATGGCTACACCTTC. Amino acids: CASSLGIGTYYGYTF.

This clonotype occurred many times. This chain links TRBV7-6 with TRBJ2-3; D possibly corresponds to TRBD2 (5 bases). V lost 2 bases, J lost 4 bases, and 13 bases lay in between. Germline assignment: CDR1 SGHVS and CDR2 FNYEAQ. The CDR3 sequence is 15 residues long. The DNA for the CDR3 is TGTGCCAGCAGCTTAAGGACTCATCAGGCAGATACGCAGTATTTT. Its translation is CASSLRTHQADTQYF.

This clonotype was observed at least ten times. The V gene is TRBV19, the J gene TRBJ2-3; D unclear. Per germline, CDR1 LNHDA and CDR2 SQIVND (reference sequence). V was shortened by 5 bases and J by 6 bases, with 12 bases between the two germline ends. This CDR3 has 13 residues. The CDR3 spells CASSPGMEDTQYF. DNA of the CDR3: TGTGCCAGTAGTCCCGGTATGGAGGATACGCAGTATTTT. Together with reference TRBV19 and TRBJ2-3, the CDR3 gives the full variable domain: DGGITQSPKYLFRKEGQNVTLSCEQNLNHDAMYWYRQDPGQGLRLIYYSQIVNDFQKGDIAEGYSVSREKKESFPLTVTSAQKNPTAFYLCASSPGMEDTQYFGPGTRLTVL.

On this clonotype itself: Being one base from a much bigger clone, this may be a read error. This chain connects TRBV12-3 or TRBV12-4 to TRBJ1-3; TRBD1 is a possible D gene (5 bases). The CDR3 totals 14 residues. V lost 10 bases to trimming and J lost 1 base, with 14 bases between them. CDR3 bases: TGTGCCAACAGGACCGCAGGGTCTGGAAACACCATATATTTT. Residues: CANRTAGSGNTIYF.

This clonotype showed up many times. The rearrangement uses TRBV28 and TRBJ2-1, with D uncertain. Trimming left V 6 bases short and J 7 bases short, with 10 bases between. This CDR3 region has 12 residues. Germline loops: CDR1 MDHEN, CDR2 SYDVKM. CDR3 bases: TGTGCCAGCAGCCCCCTAAGGAATGAGCAGTTCTTC. Translation: CASSPLRNEQFF.

This clonotype was seen at least ten times. One junction end disagrees with the germline gene, perhaps due to a read error. This chain connects TRBV7-1 to TRBJ2-2, with a tentative D call TRBD2 (5 bases). TRBV7-1 carries the ORF label, with uncertain function. The CDR3 contains 16 residues. Written as DNA, the CDR3 is TGTGCCAGCAGCGCAGCGGCCCTAGCGAACACCGGGGAGCTGTTTTTT. Translating gives CASSAAALANTGELFF.

This clonotype has at least ten counts. The DNA of the CDR3 is TGTGCCAGCAGCGGGGGACCGACAGATACGCAGTATTTT. Protein: CASSGGPTDTQYF. This chain connects TRBV2 to TRBJ2-3, with a weak D call TRBD2 (6 bases). Trimming removed 6 bases at V and 3 bases at J, with 10 bases between. The CDR3 is 13 residues long. From germline, CDR1 is SNHLY and CDR2 FYNNEI. The full variable domain, in which reference TRBV2 and TRBJ2-3 provide the parts outside the CDR3, is EPEVTQTPSHQVTQMGQEVILRCVPISNHLYFYWYRQILGQKVEFLVSFYNNEISEKSEIFDDQFSVERPDGSNFTLKIRSTKLEDSAMYFCASSGGPTDTQYFGPGTRLTVL.

This clonotype was recorded at least ten times. V gene TRBV20-1 combines with J gene TRBJ1-6; D unresolved. Trimming took 4 bases from V and 7 from J, leaving 14 bases between them. The CDR3 spans 14 residues. CDR1 is DFQATT, CDR2 SNEGSKA, per germline (reference sequence). CDR3 residues: CSANLGGWNSPLHF. CDR3 sequence (DNA): TGCAGTGCTAACCTTGGAGGCTGGAATTCACCCCTCCACTTT.

Remarks on this clonotype: It may be a read error: a sequence one base away is much more abundant. The chain employs TRBV25-1 and TRBJ1-1, with D possibly matching TRBD1 (5 bases). Per the germline V gene, CDR1 is MGHDK and CDR2 is SYGVNS. This CDR3 has 17 amino acids. Deletions cut 6 bases from V and 1 base from J, with 21 bases between. This CDR3 reads CASRTLGGCVGNTEAFF. CDR3 DNA sequence: TGTGCCAGCAGGACCCTCGGGGGGTGCGTCGGGAACACTGAAGCTTTCTTT.

This clonotype was seen many times. This chain uses TRBV7-2 with TRBJ1-5; D gene ambiguous. Germline V gives CDR1 SGHTA, CDR2 FQGNSA. The CDR3 runs to 15 residues. V was clipped by 0 bases and J by 8 bases, with 14 bases between them. The CDR3 reads CASSLARTLTEPQHF. The DNA of the CDR3 is TGTGCCAGCAGCTTAGCTAGGACCCTGACGGAGCCCCAGCATTTT.

This clonotype was counted ten times or more. The CDR3, as DNA: TGTGCCAGCTCCGGGACTAGACAAGAGACCCAGTACTTC. Translating gives CASSGTRQETQYF. The chain recombines TRBV2 with TRBJ2-5; 8 bases line up with TRBD2. Per germline, CDR1 SNHLY and CDR2 FYNNEI. Trimming at V came to 8 bases and at J to 2 bases, leaving 4 bases not matched to a gene. The CDR3 contains 13 residues.

Regarding this clonotype: A much bigger clone sits one base away, suggesting this may be a read error. The chain links TRBV12-3 or TRBV12-4 to TRBJ2-1; a possible D gene is TRBD1 (6 bases). The CDR3 totals 14 residues. CDR3 in DNA: TGTGCCAGCAGTTTATTTCAGGGGTACAATGGGCAGTTCTTC. It yields the protein CASSLFQGYNGQFF.

This sequence joins TRBV19 and TRBJ2-2; weak D call: TRBD2 (5 bases). There are 14 residues in the CDR3. The germline V gene has CDR1 LNHDA and CDR2 SQIVND (reference sequence). Trimming shortened V by 6 bases and J by 2 bases, and 10 bases separated the two germline ends. The CDR3 sequence is CASRRAANTGELFF. The DNA for the CDR3 is TGTGCCAGTAGGAGAGCGGCTAACACCGGGGAGCTGTTTTTT.